The next 16 T cell receptor beta chains were all read from a single sample in a study of beta chain features in type 1 diabetes. Study-wide points: All four CD4+ subsets of Type 1 diabetes patients contained TCRB CDR3s that were moderately but significantly shorter.

Expressed TCRB transcripts were sequenced after all isolated RNA was converted to cDNA. Measured with immunoSEQ multiplex PCR; TCRdb has only the in-frame clones, and not every one. The data contain about 370,000 clones, around a tenth of them singletons. The antigens for these receptors are not known. Sequencing used central memory CD4+ T cells from blood. Every receptor here comes from a man aged 30 to 39 with type 1 diabetes.

The V call is TRBV15, the J call TRBJ2-7, with D perhaps TRBD1 (5 bases). CDR1 is LNHNV and CDR2 is YYDKDF in the germline V gene (reference sequence). The V end lost 0 bases, the J end lost 1 base, and 7 bases lay between the germline ends. This CDR3 spans 14 amino acids. This chain's CDR3 is CATSREGLSYEQYF. The CDR3 bases are TGTGCCACCAGCAGAGAGGGGCTTTCCTACGAGCAGTACTTC.

This clone was detected only a few times. The J gene is TRBJ2-2, the V gene TRBV13, with D possibly TRBD2 on 6 matching bases. Deletions cut 5 bases from V and 15 bases from J, with 22 bases between. This CDR3 spans 14 amino acids. Germline-derived CDR1 and CDR2 are PRHDT and FYEKMQ (reference sequence). In DNA, the CDR3 is TGTGCCAGCAGCCCGGGGGACCCAGGGCTCCGAATGTTTTTT. It specifies CASSPGDPGLRMFF.

This clone was picked up many times. The chain links TRBV28 to TRBJ2-5, with TRBD1 matching 9 bases. This CDR3 has 14 residues. V shed 5 bases, J shed 6 bases, and the junction held 7 bases outside the gene matches. The germline CDR1 and CDR2 sequences are MDHEN and SYDVKM. CDR3 nucleotide sequence: TGTGCCAGCAGTACAGGGGGCGCGCGAAAGACCCAGTACTTC. Translated, it gives CASSTGGARKTQYF.

There are a few counts of this clone. This chain links TRBV18 with TRBJ2-1; no definite D call. Trimming took off 2 bases at V and 4 bases at J, with 18 bases between the two ends. This CDR3 contains 17 residues. Germline V CDR1 and CDR2: KGHSH, LQKENI. The CDR3 DNA is TGTGCCAGCTCACCAATAAGTGGCCCCCTCACGTACAATGAGCAGTTCTTC. The encoded protein is CASSPISGPLTYNEQFF.

Ten or more counts support this clone. The J gene is TRBJ1-5, the V gene TRBV9; D remains ambiguous. The germline V and J ends were trimmed by 1 base and 0 bases, with 8 bases remaining between them. The CDR3 is 15 residues long. Per the germline V gene, CDR1 is SGDLS and CDR2 is YYNGEE. CDR3 region: CASSVNGGSNQPQHF. CDR3 DNA: TGTGCCAGCAGCGTAAATGGAGGTAGCAATCAGCCCCAGCATTTT. Variable domain in full (rest from reference TRBV9 and TRBJ1-5): DSGVTQTPKHLITATGQRVTLRCSPRSGDLSVYWYQQSLDQGLQFLIQYYNGEERAKGNILERFSAQQFPDLHSELNLSSLELGDSALYFCASSVNGGSNQPQHFGDGTRLSIL.

The CDR3 sequence is CASSRPGQAQETQYF. CDR3 nucleotides: TGTGCCAGCAGCCGCCCGGGACAGGCACAAGAGACCCAGTACTTC. The chain joins TRBV7-9 to TRBJ2-5; 8 nucleotides agree with TRBD1. Germline V gene data show CDR1 as SEHNR and CDR2 as FQNEAQ (reference sequence). The CDR3 runs to 15 residues. The junction had 7 bases not matched to a gene; V was cut back by 5 bases and J by 2 bases.

This clone has a handful of counts. Other DNA sequences in the sample encode the same CDR3. The chain employs TRBV11-3 and TRBJ2-2; D possibly uses TRBD1 or TRBD2 (5 bases each). The CDR3 totals 13 residues. V lost 1 base, J lost 6 bases, and 6 bases lay in between. Germline V gene sequence: CDR1 SGHNT, CDR2 YENEEA. The CDR3 coding sequence is TGTGCCAGCAGCTTAGTGGGGGCCGGGGAGCTGTTTTTT. This sequence encodes CASSLVGAGELFF.

This clone has more than one count but fewer than ten. The rearrangement uses TRBV7-3 and TRBJ1-2; D not certain. The CDR3 extends over 11 amino acids. The germline V gene has CDR1 SGHTA and CDR2 FQGTGA. V was cut by 5 bases and J by 7 bases, with 8 bases left in between. This CDR3 is CASSGYIGYTF. The CDR3 nucleotides are TGTGCCAGCAGCGGGTACATTGGCTACACCTTC.

This chain joins TRBV7-9 and TRBJ2-1, with 7 bases fitting TRBD2. The CDR3 is made up of 16 amino acids. The germline gives CDR1 SEHNR, CDR2 FQNEAQ (reference sequence). Unmatched junction bases numbered 17, after V lost 5 bases and J lost 10 bases. The CDR3 DNA follows: TGTGCCAGCAGCGGAGGAGTAGCGGGCTTTATGGGGGAGCAGTTCTTC. It yields the protein CASSGGVAGFMGEQFF.

In its sample, this clone was seen a few times. The chain has TRBV27 and TRBJ1-2; TRBD1 aligns across 9 bases. CDR1 is MNHEY and CDR2 is SMNVEV in the germline V gene (reference sequence). The CDR3 spans 16 residues. With 4 bases clipped from V and 6 bases from J, the junction kept 12 bases outside the gene matches. The CDR3: CASSSYRDRADHGYTF. The CDR3 nucleotides are TGTGCCAGCAGTTCCTATCGGGACAGGGCAGACCATGGCTACACCTTC.

A few counts support this clone. The chain combines TRBV7-8 with TRBJ2-6; D unresolved. V shed 2 bases and J shed 7 bases, with 3 bases lying between them. The CDR3 extends over 12 amino acids. Germline CDR1 and CDR2: SGHVS and FQNEAQ. In DNA form, the CDR3 reads TGTGCCAGCAGCTTACAAGCCAACGTCCTGACTTTC. Its protein is CASSLQANVLTF.

Comments on this clone: The junction departs from the called germline gene at one end, perhaps through a read error. The chain joins TRBV18 to TRBJ2-4, with 10 bases that match TRBD1. The CDR3 spans 14 residues. Germline CDR1 and CDR2: KGHSH and LQKENI. The CDR3 spells CVSSHSGQGNIQYF. The CDR3 DNA follows: TGTGTCAGCTCACACTCGGGACAGGGGAACATTCAGTACTTC.

This clone was observed at least ten times. CDR3 residues: CASSKRPGVEQYF. The CDR3 coding sequence is TGTGCCAGCAGTAAGAGGCCGGGGGTCGAGCAGTACTTC. The chain is built from TRBV28 and TRBJ2-7; TRBD2 might be the D (6 bases). Trimming left V 5 bases short and J 6 bases short, with 14 bases between. Germline V gene sequence: CDR1 MDHEN, CDR2 SYDVKM. The CDR3 runs 13 residues. The full variable domain, in which reference TRBV28 and TRBJ2-7 provide the parts outside the CDR3, is DVKVTQSSRYLVKRTGEKVFLECVQDMDHENMFWYRQDPGLGLRLIYFSYDVKMKEKGDIPEGYSVSREKKERFSLILESASTNQTSMYLCASSKRPGVEQYFGPGTRLTVT.

This chain joins TRBV30 and TRBJ2-5; D might be TRBD1 (5 bases). The germline V gene encodes CDR1 GTSNPN and CDR2 SVGIG (reference sequence). The CDR3 consists of 14 residues. With 0 bases removed from V and 0 bases from J, the gap between germline ends came to 8 bases. As DNA, the CDR3 is TGTGCCTGGAGTGTAATCAGGGACCAAGAGACCCAGTACTTC. The encoded protein is CAWSVIRDQETQYF.

The rearrangement links TRBV19 to TRBJ2-4, with TRBD2 as a possible D gene (6 bases). The germline V gene has CDR1 LNHDA and CDR2 SQIVND (reference sequence). The CDR3 contains 16 residues. V was cut by 8 bases and J by 12 bases, with 29 bases left in between. Here the CDR3 DNA reads TGTGCCAGTGGGAGTGGTCGGTCTAGCGCGGGTAGGGATCAGTACTTC. This codes for CASGSGRSSAGRDQYF.

This clone was detected many times. The chain joins TRBV7-2 to TRBJ2-1, with a possible D match to TRBD1 (5 bases). In germline, CDR1 is SGHTA, CDR2 FQGNSA. The CDR3 has 14 amino acids. V lost 2 bases to trimming and J lost 8 bases, with 13 bases between them. The CDR3 sequence: CASSLQGTGDEQFF. CDR3 nucleotide sequence: TGTGCCAGCAGCTTACAGGGTACGGGCGATGAGCAGTTCTTC.